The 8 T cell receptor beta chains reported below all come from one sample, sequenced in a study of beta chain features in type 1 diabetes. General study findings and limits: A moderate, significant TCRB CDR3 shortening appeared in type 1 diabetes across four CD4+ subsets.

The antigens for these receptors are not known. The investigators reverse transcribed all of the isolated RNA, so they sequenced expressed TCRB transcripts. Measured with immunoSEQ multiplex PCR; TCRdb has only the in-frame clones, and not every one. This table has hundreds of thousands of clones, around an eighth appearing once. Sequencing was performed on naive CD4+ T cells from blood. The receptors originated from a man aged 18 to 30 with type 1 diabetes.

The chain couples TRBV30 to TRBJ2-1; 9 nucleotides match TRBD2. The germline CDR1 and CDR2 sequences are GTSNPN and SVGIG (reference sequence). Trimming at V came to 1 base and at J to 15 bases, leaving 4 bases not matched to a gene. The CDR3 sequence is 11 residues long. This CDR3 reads CAWSEGTSMFF. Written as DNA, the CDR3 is TGTGCCTGGAGTGAGGGGACTAGCATGTTCTTC.

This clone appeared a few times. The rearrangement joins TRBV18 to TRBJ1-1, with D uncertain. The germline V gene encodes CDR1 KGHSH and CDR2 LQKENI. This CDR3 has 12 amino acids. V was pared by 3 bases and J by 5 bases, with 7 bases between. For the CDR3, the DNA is TGTGCCAGCTCACCCAGGAGGACTGAAGCTTTCTTT. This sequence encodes CASSPRRTEAFF.

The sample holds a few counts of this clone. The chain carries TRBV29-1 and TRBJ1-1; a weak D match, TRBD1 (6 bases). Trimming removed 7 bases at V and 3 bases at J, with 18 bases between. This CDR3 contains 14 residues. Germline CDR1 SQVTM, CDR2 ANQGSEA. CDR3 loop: CSASAGGADTEAFF. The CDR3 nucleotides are TGCAGCGCCTCAGCGGGGGGCGCGGACACTGAAGCTTTCTTT.

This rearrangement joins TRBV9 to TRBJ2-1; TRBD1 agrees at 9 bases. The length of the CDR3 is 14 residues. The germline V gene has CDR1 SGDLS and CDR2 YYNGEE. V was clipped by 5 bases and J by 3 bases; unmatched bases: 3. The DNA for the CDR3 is TGTGCCAGCAGAGGACAGGGGAACTACAATGAGCAGTTCTTC. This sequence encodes CASRGQGNYNEQFF.

CDR3 amino acids: CASRRPGRAGYGYTF. CDR3 in DNA: TGTGCCAGCAGACGCCCGGGGAGGGCGGGCTATGGCTACACCTTC. The V gene is TRBV5-4, the J gene TRBJ1-2; D remains ambiguous. V lost 5 bases, J lost 4 bases, and 18 bases lay in between. Per germline, CDR1 SGHNT and CDR2 YYREEE (reference sequence). The CDR3 totals 15 residues.

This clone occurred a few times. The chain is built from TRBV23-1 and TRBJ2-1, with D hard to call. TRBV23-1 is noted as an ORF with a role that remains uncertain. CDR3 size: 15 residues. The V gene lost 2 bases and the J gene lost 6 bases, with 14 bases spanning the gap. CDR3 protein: CASSQPRTHVNEQFF. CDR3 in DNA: TGCGCCAGCAGTCAACCGAGGACCCATGTCAATGAGCAGTTCTTC.

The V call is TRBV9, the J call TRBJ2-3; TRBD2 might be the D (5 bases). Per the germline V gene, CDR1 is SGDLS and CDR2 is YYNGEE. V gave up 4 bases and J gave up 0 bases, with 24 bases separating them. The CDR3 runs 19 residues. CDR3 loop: CASSPGKGTLTSSTDTQYF. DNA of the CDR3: TGTGCCAGCAGCCCGGGAAAGGGCACTCTTACCTCTAGCACAGATACGCAGTATTTT. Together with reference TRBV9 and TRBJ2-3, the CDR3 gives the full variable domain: DSGVTQTPKHLITATGQRVTLRCSPRSGDLSVYWYQQSLDQGLQFLIQYYNGEERAKGNILERFSAQQFPDLHSELNLSSLELGDSALYFCASSPGKGTLTSSTDTQYFGPGTRLTVL.

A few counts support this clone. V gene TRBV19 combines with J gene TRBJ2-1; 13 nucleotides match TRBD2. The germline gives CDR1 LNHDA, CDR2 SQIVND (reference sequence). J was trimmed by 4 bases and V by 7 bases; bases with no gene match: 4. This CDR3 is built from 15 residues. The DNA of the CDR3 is TGTGCCAGTAACGGACTAGCGGGAGATTACAATGAGCAGTTCTTC. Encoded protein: CASNGLAGDYNEQFF.